A selection of T cell receptor beta chains follows, all from one sample in a study of T cell responses to AZD1222 COVID-19 vaccine. Method: immunoSEQ multiplex PCR; TCRdb's copy keeps in-frame clones and lacks some. This sample yields about 120,000 clones, of which 85% to 95% are seen a single time; over 1.5% belongs to the top ten. The specimen comprised peripheral blood, sampled on day 0 of AZD1222 vaccination. These receptors were taken from an adult in good health. The CDR3 runs from the conserved cysteine through the conserved F or W. D genes are given only for firm matches. Not every row has a clone size; where given, it reads once, few, many or a size class.

clone_size	v_call	d_call	j_call	cdr3_aa	cdr3_nt
NA	TRBV9	NA	TRBJ2-5	CASSVGWDQETQYF	TGTGCCAGCAGCGTAGGGTGGGACCAAGAGACCCAGTACTTC
NA	TRBV5-5	NA	TRBJ1-3	CASSLDSTSSGNTIYF	TGTGCCAGCAGCTTGGACAGTACGAGCTCTGGAAACACCATATATTTT
NA	TRBV11-3	NA	TRBJ1-1	CASSRGEGINTEAFF	TGTGCCAGCAGCCGGGGGGAGGGCATCAACACTGAAGCTTTCTTT
NA	TRBV5-6	NA	TRBJ1-2	CASSAGPGYTF	TGTGCCAGCAGCGCGGGACCAGGCTACACCTTC
once	TRBV3-1/TRBV3-2	TRBD1	TRBJ1-1	CASSPRTGGNTEAFF	TGTGCCAGCAGCCCCCGGACAGGGGGAAACACTGAAGCTTTCTTT
NA	TRBV7-2	NA	TRBJ1-5	CASSLPQTNQPQHF	TGTGCCAGCAGCTTACCCCAAACAAATCAGCCCCAGCATTTT
NA	TRBV2	NA	TRBJ1-3	CASSVSLTFSGNTIYF	TGTGCCAGCAGTGTCTCGCTCACTTTCTCTGGAAACACCATATATTTT
NA	TRBV5-1	TRBD1	TRBJ1-2	CASSQLTGGSGYTF	TGCGCCAGCAGCCAACTCACAGGGGGCTCTGGCTACACCTTC
NA	TRBV18	NA	TRBJ1-1	CASSPSRGAAGTEAFF	TGTGCCAGCTCACCAAGCAGAGGGGCGGCGGGCACTGAAGCTTTCTTT
NA	TRBV23-1	NA	TRBJ1-1	CASKVGEAFF	TGCGCCAGCAAGGTGGGGGAAGCTTTCTTT
NA	TRBV30	NA	TRBJ1-2	CAWSRDYGYTF	TGTGCCTGGAGTAGAGATTATGGCTACACCTTC
NA	TRBV18	TRBD2	TRBJ2-7	CASSPLARGGRSYEQYF	TGTGCCAGCTCACCACTAGCGCGGGGGGGCCGGTCCTACGAGCAGTACTTC
NA	TRBV7-8	TRBD2	TRBJ2-3	CASSLAQGGLAGVTDTQYF	TGTGCCAGCAGCTTAGCGCAAGGAGGACTAGCGGGAGTGACAGATACGCAGTATTTT
NA	TRBV28	NA	TRBJ2-2	CAARLGNTGELFF	TGTGCCGCCAGACTTGGGAACACCGGGGAGCTGTTTTTT
few	TRBV19	TRBD1	TRBJ1-1	CASRTGGNTEAFF	TGTGCCAGTCGGACAGGCGGGAACACTGAAGCTTTCTTT
NA	TRBV7-7	NA	TRBJ2-3	CASSPLGDTQYF	TGTGCTAGCAGCCCCCTTGGAGATACGCAGTATTTT
NA	TRBV11-2	NA	TRBJ1-1	CASSLEAGTEAFF	TGTGCCAGCAGCTTAGAGGCGGGCACTGAAGCTTTCTTT
once	TRBV25-1	TRBD1	TRBJ1-3	CASSETGGAEQNTIYF	TGTGCCAGCAGTGAAACAGGGGGCGCTGAGCAAAACACCATATATTTT
NA	TRBV30	NA	TRBJ2-3	CARGSGNTDTQYF	TGTGCCCGGGGGAGCGGAAACACAGATACGCAGTATTTT
NA	TRBV11-2	NA	TRBJ2-1	CASSPLGTFYNEQFF	TGTGCCAGCAGCCCCCTAGGGACTTTCTACAATGAGCAGTTCTTC
NA	TRBV2	NA	TRBJ1-1	CASSDGYGLRGEAFF	TGTGCCAGCAGTGATGGTTACGGCCTTAGAGGTGAAGCTTTCTTT
NA	TRBV7-8	NA	TRBJ1-3	CASSPGDGTLGNTIYF	TGTGCCAGCAGCCCCGGGGACGGGACACTTGGAAACACCATATATTTT
NA	TRBV3-1/TRBV3-2	NA	TRBJ1-1	CASSRSNTEAFF	TGTGCCAGCAGCCGATCGAACACTGAAGCTTTCTTT
once	TRBV10-2	NA	TRBJ1-1	CASSEPTPAEAFF	TGCGCCAGCAGTGAGCCGACCCCCGCTGAAGCTTTCTTT
once	TRBV7-9	NA	TRBJ1-1	CASSLIGALRTEAFF	TGTGCCAGCAGCTTAATAGGGGCGTTGAGGACTGAAGCTTTCTTT
NA	TRBV5-1	NA	TRBJ2-7	CASSPSSYEQYF	TGCGCCAGCAGTCCAAGCTCCTACGAGCAGTACTTC
NA	TRBV12-3/TRBV12-4	NA	TRBJ1-5	CASSFQVYQPQHF	TGTGCCAGCAGTTTCCAGGTTTATCAGCCCCAGCATTTT
once	TRBV30	TRBD2	TRBJ2-5	CAWSTSGGIKTQYF	TGTGCCTGGTCGACTAGCGGGGGTATAAAGACCCAGTACTTC
NA	TRBV11-2	NA	TRBJ1-1	CASSLVGNLNTEAFF	TGTGCCAGCAGCTTAGTGGGCAACCTGAACACTGAAGCTTTCTTT